This T cell receptor (beta chain) was documented in a study of blood T cell repertoires in COVID-19. Overall study context: Samples of COVID-19 (acute and convalescent) were obtained from the United States, Italy and Spain. The analysed material was cDNA or gDNA that came from T cells, B-cell-depleted T cells, or PBMCs.

In the authors' methods: From reference gene primer amplification, estimates of nucleated cell counts were derived. Only in-frame clones appear in the TCRdb table, and some are missing; sequencing was by immunoSEQ multiplex PCR. V and J calls and clone size are as listed in that table; D and trimming were resolved from the DNA. The data show 100,000 to 150,000 clones, 87% seen once. V lost 0 bases and J 3 bases, leaving 16 bases between the germline ends. Germline V gives CDR1 MRHNA, CDR2 SNTAGT. This CDR3 is built from 17 residues. This chain links TRBV6-4 with TRBJ2-3, with D unresolved. The sample comprised peripheral blood. The TCR comes from a woman between 50 and 59 years old with acute or convalescent COVID-19. This CDR3 is CASSDSNVFSGTDTQYF. The CDR3 bases are TGTGCCAGCAGTGACTCGAATGTCTTTTCGGGTACAGATACGCAGTATTTT.